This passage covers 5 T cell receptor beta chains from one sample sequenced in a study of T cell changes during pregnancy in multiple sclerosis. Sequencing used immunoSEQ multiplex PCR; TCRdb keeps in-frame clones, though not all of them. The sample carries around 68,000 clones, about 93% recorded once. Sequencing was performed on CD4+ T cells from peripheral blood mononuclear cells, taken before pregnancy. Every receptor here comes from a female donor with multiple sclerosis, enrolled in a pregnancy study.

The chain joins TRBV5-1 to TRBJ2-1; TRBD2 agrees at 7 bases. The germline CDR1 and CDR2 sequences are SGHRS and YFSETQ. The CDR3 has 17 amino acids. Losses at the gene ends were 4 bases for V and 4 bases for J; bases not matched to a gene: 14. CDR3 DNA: TGCGCCAGCAGCAACAGTGGGAGGGCCGTCTCTTACAATGAGCAGTTCTTC. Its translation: CASSNSGRAVSYNEQFF.

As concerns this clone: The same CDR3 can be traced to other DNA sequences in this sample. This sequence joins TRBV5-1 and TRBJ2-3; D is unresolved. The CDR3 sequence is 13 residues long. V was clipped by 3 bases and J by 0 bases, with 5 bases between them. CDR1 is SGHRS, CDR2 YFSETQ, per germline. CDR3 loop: CASSSSSTDTQYF. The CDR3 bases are TGCGCCAGCAGCTCCTCTAGCACAGATACGCAGTATTTT.

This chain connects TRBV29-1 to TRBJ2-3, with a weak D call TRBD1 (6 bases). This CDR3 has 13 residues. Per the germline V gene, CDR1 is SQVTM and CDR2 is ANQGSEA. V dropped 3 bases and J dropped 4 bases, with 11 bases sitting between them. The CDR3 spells CSVEQGKADTQYF. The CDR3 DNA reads TGCAGCGTTGAGCAGGGGAAGGCAGATACGCAGTATTTT.

The CDR3: CASRLIWGDRPSEAFF. DNA for the CDR3: TGTGCCAGCAGGCTTATATGGGGCGACCGCCCTTCTGAAGCTTTCTTT. The rearrangement links TRBV5-6 to TRBJ1-1; D is perhaps TRBD1 (5 bases). Germline loops: CDR1 SGHDT, CDR2 YYEEEE. The CDR3 extends over 16 amino acids. V was cut by 5 bases and J by 6 bases, with 23 bases left in between.

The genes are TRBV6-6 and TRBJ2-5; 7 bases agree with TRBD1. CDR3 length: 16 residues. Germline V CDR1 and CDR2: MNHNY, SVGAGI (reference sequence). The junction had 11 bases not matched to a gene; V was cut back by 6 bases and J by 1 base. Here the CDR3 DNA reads TGTGCCAGCAGAAGAACAGGGGCCGCTACCCAAGAGACCCAGTACTTC. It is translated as CASRRTGAATQETQYF.